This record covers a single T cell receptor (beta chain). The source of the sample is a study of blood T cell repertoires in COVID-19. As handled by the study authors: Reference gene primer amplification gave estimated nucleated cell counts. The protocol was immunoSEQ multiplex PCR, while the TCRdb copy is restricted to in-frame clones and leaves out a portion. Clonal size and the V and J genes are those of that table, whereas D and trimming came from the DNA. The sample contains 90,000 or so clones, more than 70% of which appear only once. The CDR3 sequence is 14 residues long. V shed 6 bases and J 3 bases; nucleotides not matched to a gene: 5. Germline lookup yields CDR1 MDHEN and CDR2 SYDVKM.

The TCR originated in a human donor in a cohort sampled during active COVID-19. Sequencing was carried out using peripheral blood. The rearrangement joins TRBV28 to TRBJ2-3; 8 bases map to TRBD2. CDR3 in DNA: TGTGCCAGCAGCTCGACGGGGGGGACAGATACGCAGTATTTT. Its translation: CASSSTGGTDTQYF. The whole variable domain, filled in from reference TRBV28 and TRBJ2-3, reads DVKVTQSSRYLVKRTGEKVFLECVQDMDHENMFWYRQDPGLGLRLIYFSYDVKMKEKGDIPEGYSVSREKKERFSLILESASTNQTSMYLCASSSTGGTDTQYFGPGTRLTVL.